Following are 28 T cell receptor beta chains from one sample sequenced in a study of CD8 T cells in ankylosing spondylitis. Study observations and caveats: Ankylosing spondylitis blood appeared to carry a characteristic TCR beta motif of several highly homologous variants.

TCRdb independently ran MiXCR on the 5' RACE reads; one entry per CDR3 protein. The profile shows fewer than 500,000 distinct CDR3 sequences, 25% to 30% of them singletons. Their specific antigens are unknown. The sequenced sample consisted of blood, either unsorted or a sorted T cell fraction (not recorded which). The receptors stem from a male donor with ankylosing spondylitis.

This clonotype was counted a few times. The chain has TRBV9 and TRBJ2-1; 8 bases map to TRBD2. This CDR3 has 15 residues. V lost 4 bases to trimming and J lost 0 bases; unmatched junction nucleotides: 3. Germline CDR1 reads SGDLS; CDR2 reads YYNGEE. The CDR3 sequence: CASSTSGGSYNEQFF. CDR3 nucleotides: TGTGCCAGCAGCACCAGCGGGGGCTCCTACAATGAGCAGTTCTTC. The full variable domain, completed using reference TRBV9 and TRBJ2-1, is DSGVTQTPKHLITATGQRVTLRCSPRSGDLSVYWYQQSLDQGLQFLIQYYNGEERAKGNILERFSAQQFPDLHSELNLSSLELGDSALYFCASSTSGGSYNEQFFGPGTRLTVL.

The sample holds a few counts of this clonotype. The CDR3, as DNA: TGCGCCAGCAGCTACCTAGACAGTCAAGAGACCCAGTACTTC. Encoded protein: CASSYLDSQETQYF. This rearrangement joins TRBV5-1 to TRBJ2-5, with TRBD1 as a possible D gene (5 bases). The length of the CDR3 is 14 residues. Looked up from germline, CDR1 is SGHRS and CDR2 is YFSETQ. Trimming stripped 3 bases from V and 2 bases from J, with 11 bases between. Full variable domain (missing parts from reference TRBV5-1 and TRBJ2-5): KAGVTQTPRYLIKTRGQQVTLSCSPISGHRSVSWYQQTPGQGLQFLFEYFSETQRNKGNFPGRFSGRQFSNSRSEMNVSTLELGDSALYLCASSYLDSQETQYFGPGTRLLVL.

V usage is TRBV5-1 and J usage is TRBJ2-5; tentatively, D is TRBD1 (6 bases). Germline CDR1 reads SGHRS; CDR2 reads YFSETQ. The V and J ends lost 0 bases and 0 bases respectively, with 9 bases between them. CDR3 length: 15 amino acids. CDR3 nucleotide sequence: TGCGCCAGCAGCTTGGGGACAGTTAACCAAGAGACCCAGTACTTC. It codes for CASSLGTVNQETQYF.

As to this clonotype: At one end the junction does not follow the germline gene, possibly because of a read error. The genes are TRBV28 and TRBJ2-1; D may correspond to TRBD1 or TRBD2 (5 bases each). This CDR3 has 16 residues. CDR1 MDHEN and CDR2 SYDVKM come from the germline V gene. The CDR3 spells CASTLARASRRNEQFF. The CDR3, as DNA: TGTGCCAGCACTTTAGCCAGGGCTAGCCGGCGGAATGAGCAGTTCTTC.

There are a few counts of this clonotype. The rearrangement joins TRBV18 to TRBJ1-1, with D unresolved. The CDR3 consists of 16 residues. Germline V gives CDR1 KGHSH, CDR2 LQKENI. Between the trimmed V and J ends, which lost 0 bases and 4 bases, there was a span of 15 bases. The CDR3 loop is CASSPPGSLRVTEAFF. The DNA of the CDR3 is TGTGCCAGCTCACCACCTGGGTCCTTACGCGTCACTGAAGCTTTCTTT.

The chain combines TRBV7-7 with TRBJ2-2, with TRBD1 matching 11 bases. The CDR3 runs to 14 residues. Trimming took 3 bases from V and 6 from J; bases not matched to a gene: 0. Germline-derived CDR1 and CDR2 are SSHAT and FNYEAQ (reference sequence). CDR3 amino acids: CASSLGQGAGELFF. The CDR3 DNA reads as TGTGCCAGCAGCTTGGGACAGGGGGCCGGGGAGCTGTTTTTT.

J is TRBJ2-1 and V is TRBV5-5; TRBD2 might be the D (6 bases). The germline V gene has CDR1 SGHKS and CDR2 YYEKEE (reference sequence). V was trimmed by 4 bases and J by 9 bases, leaving 20 bases between them. The CDR3 has 15 amino acids. CDR3 amino acids: CASSPYSEGFGEQFF. CDR3 in DNA: TGTGCCAGCAGCCCATACTCGGAGGGGTTTGGTGAGCAGTTCTTC.

The CDR3 sequence: CASSSTSATNYGYTF. The CDR3 region has the DNA TGCGCCAGCAGCTCTACCTCGGCTACTAACTATGGCTACACCTTC. The genes are TRBV5-1 and TRBJ1-2; D is ambiguous. The CDR3 has 15 amino acids. Germline CDR1 SGHRS, CDR2 YFSETQ. V dropped 3 bases and J dropped 0 bases, with 12 bases sitting between them.

This chain joins TRBV2 and TRBJ2-5; unclear D gene. Germline values: CDR1 SNHLY, CDR2 FYNNEI. V was clipped by 1 base and J by 4 bases, with 13 bases between them. The CDR3 totals 15 residues. CDR3 sequence reads: CASSEGLHPGETQYF. The CDR3 DNA sequence: TGTGCCAGCAGTGAAGGACTCCATCCCGGAGAGACCCAGTACTTC.

Remarks on this clonotype: Here the CDR3 omits its conserved ending phenylalanine or tryptophan, so a read error is the likely source. The CDR3 sequence is CASSFTVSSYEQYY. CDR3 nucleotides: TGTGCCAGCAGCTTTACAGTCAGCTCCTACGAGCAGTACTAC. This chain uses TRBV7-2 with TRBJ2-7; D gene uncertain. V shed 3 bases and J shed 0 bases, with 9 bases lying between them. Looked up from germline, CDR1 is SGHTA and CDR2 is FQGNSA. This CDR3 has 14 amino acids.

This sequence joins TRBV12-3 or TRBV12-4 and TRBJ2-1; TRBD1 agrees at 9 bases. V was clipped by 5 bases and J by 12 bases; unmatched bases: 20. The length of the CDR3 is 17 residues. The CDR3 DNA reads TGTGCCAGCAGTAATCATGTCGATCGGGACAGGGTCGTACGGCAGTTCTTC. This translates into CASSNHVDRDRVVRQFF.

The chain is built from TRBV12-3 or TRBV12-4 and TRBJ1-3; D remains unclear. The CDR3 has 15 amino acids. V dropped 2 bases and J dropped 1 base, with 9 bases sitting between them. The CDR3 bases are TGTGCCAGCAGTTTAATCGTGGTTTCTGGAAACACCATATATTTT. Amino acid sequence: CASSLIVVSGNTIYF.

The chain has TRBV5-1 and TRBJ2-2, with 13 nucleotides matching TRBD2. The CDR3 spans 18 residues. The J segment lost 5 bases and the V segment lost 1 base, leaving 8 bases of the junction unmatched. Germline V gene data show CDR1 as SGHRS and CDR2 as YFSETQ. In DNA form, the CDR3 reads TGCGCCAGCAGCTTGACCTGGACTAGCGGGAGTATAACCGGGGAGCTGTTTTTT. It translates to CASSLTWTSGSITGELFF.

The J gene is TRBJ2-3, the V gene TRBV11-2; D perhaps matches TRBD1 (7 bases). CDR1 and CDR2 (germline): SGHAT, FQNNGV. This CDR3 is 17 amino acids long. V shed 2 bases and J shed 6 bases, with 21 bases lying between them. The CDR3 sequence is CASSLIGSGQVGDTQYF. The CDR3 nucleotides are TGTGCCAGCAGCTTAATTGGTAGCGGACAGGTAGGGGATACGCAGTATTTT.

V and J are TRBV5-1 and TRBJ2-3; D is unclear. CDR1 is SGHRS and CDR2 is YFSETQ in the germline V gene. The CDR3 totals 16 residues. Between the trimmed V and J ends, which lost 4 bases and 1 base, there was a span of 16 bases. The CDR3 region has the DNA TGCGCCAGCAGCGTCCGGGCCGGATCGGGCACAGATACGCAGTATTTT. It yields the protein CASSVRAGSGTDTQYF.

J is TRBJ1-2 and V is TRBV5-1; D is unresolved. This CDR3 comprises 16 residues. Germline loops: CDR1 SGHRS, CDR2 YFSETQ. V lost 2 bases to trimming and J lost 7 bases, with 21 bases between them. CDR3 in DNA: TGCGCCAGCAGCTTAGGAGATGTGACGGCCTACTCTGGCTACACCTTC. It specifies CASSLGDVTAYSGYTF.

The chain uses TRBV30 and TRBJ2-7; D is possibly TRBD2 (7 bases). The V gene lost 3 bases and the J gene lost 7 bases, with 19 bases spanning the gap. Per the germline V gene, CDR1 is GTSNPN and CDR2 is SVGIG (reference sequence). This CDR3 contains 14 residues. The DNA of the CDR3 is TGTGCCTGGAGGCGGGGGCTAGCCGGGGAAGAGCAGTACTTC. It specifies CAWRRGLAGEEQYF.

This clonotype has just a few counts. The chain has TRBV11-1 and TRBJ1-2; a possible D gene is TRBD1 (5 bases). The germline V gene encodes CDR1 SGHAT and CDR2 FQDESV (reference sequence). The V end was cut by 8 bases, the J end by 4 bases, with 29 bases between. The CDR3 consists of 18 residues. CDR3 protein: CASHRAGPRTGTGYGYTF. The CDR3 DNA is TGTGCCAGCCATAGGGCGGGGCCAAGGACGGGAACGGGCTATGGCTACACCTTC.

The chain is built from TRBV29-1 and TRBJ2-1; a possible D gene is TRBD1 (6 bases). Trimming took 4 bases from V and 6 from J, leaving 13 bases between them. This CDR3 contains 13 residues. Germline V CDR1 and CDR2: SQVTM, ANQGSEA. The CDR3 reads CSVAGVGGNEQFF. Written as DNA, the CDR3 is TGCAGCGTTGCAGGGGTCGGCGGCAATGAGCAGTTCTTC.

This clonotype was seen only a few times. The rearrangement links TRBV5-6 to TRBJ2-1; 7 nucleotides agree with TRBD1. Germline V gene data show CDR1 as SGHDT and CDR2 as YYEEEE. The CDR3 contains 12 residues. The ends lost 4 bases at V and 12 bases at J; junction bases unmatched: 7. The CDR3 DNA reads TGTGCCAGCAGCCTCGGACAGGTGGGGCAGTTCTTC. Translating gives CASSLGQVGQFF. Together with reference TRBV5-6 and TRBJ2-1, the CDR3 gives the full variable domain: DAGVTQSPTHLIKTRGQQVTLRCSPKSGHDTVSWYQQALGQGPQFIFQYYEEEERQRGNFPDRFSGHQFPNYSSELNVNALLLGDSALYLCASSLGQVGQFFGPGTRLTVL.

The rearrangement joins TRBV19 to TRBJ2-1, with 7 bases fitting TRBD1. Germline V lookup: CDR1 LNHDA, CDR2 SQIVND (reference sequence). This CDR3 has 16 amino acids. J gave up 7 bases and V 0 bases, and 9 bases lay outside the gene matches. CDR3 amino acids: CASSIDPDRLSNEQFF. The CDR3 DNA reads TGTGCCAGTAGTATAGATCCGGACAGGCTATCAAATGAGCAGTTCTTC.

The rearrangement uses TRBV12-3 or TRBV12-4 and TRBJ2-1, with 10 bases aligning to TRBD2. This CDR3 comprises 15 residues. Unmatched junction bases numbered 6, after V lost 1 base and J lost 9 bases. CDR3 coding DNA: TGTGCCAGCAGTTTAGAAGCGGGAGGGCCGGGTGAGCAGTTCTTC. Translating it yields CASSLEAGGPGEQFF.

This clonotype was seen a single time. This rearrangement joins TRBV3-1 to TRBJ2-1; D is ambiguous. CDR3 length: 13 residues. With 1 base removed from V and 13 bases from J, the gap between germline ends came to 14 bases. Germline CDR1 is LGHDT and CDR2 is YNNKEL (reference sequence). The CDR3 nucleotides read TGTGCCAGCAGCCAAGGCCCCTCCGGGCCCCAGTTCTTC. Its translation: CASSQGPSGPQFF.

The chain carries TRBV7-2 and TRBJ2-7; 12 nucleotides match TRBD2. The CDR3 runs to 16 residues. Per germline, CDR1 SGHTA and CDR2 FQGNSA. V lost 5 bases, J lost 5 bases, and 10 bases stayed unmatched. The CDR3 DNA is TGTGCCAGCAGCCCCCGACTAGCGGGAGTTGGGAACGAGCAGTACTTC. Residues: CASSPRLAGVGNEQYF. Using reference TRBV7-2 and TRBJ2-7 for the parts outside the CDR3, the full variable domain is GAGVSQSPSNKVTEKGKDVELRCDPISGHTALYWYRQSLGQGLEFLIYFQGNSAPDKSGLPSDRFSAERTGGSVSTLTIQRTQQEDSAVYLCASSPRLAGVGNEQYFGPGTRLTVT.

The rearrangement uses TRBV29-1 and TRBJ2-5; 8 bases align to TRBD2. The CDR3 sequence is 14 residues long. V gave up 4 bases and J gave up 0 bases; unmatched junction bases: 4. The germline V gene encodes CDR1 SQVTM and CDR2 ANQGSEA. The CDR3 region has the DNA TGCAGCGTTGGTGTAGCGGGGAACCAAGAGACCCAGTACTTC. This encodes CSVGVAGNQETQYF.

This clonotype has more than one count but fewer than ten. The CDR3 protein is CASSWDGTGYQPQHF. In DNA form, the CDR3 reads TGCGCCAGCAGCTGGGATGGGACAGGCTATCAGCCCCAGCATTTT. V gene TRBV5-1 combines with J gene TRBJ1-5; 8 bases agree with TRBD1. Trimming at V came to 3 bases and at J to 5 bases, leaving 7 bases not matched to a gene. This CDR3 is built from 15 residues. Germline values: CDR1 SGHRS, CDR2 YFSETQ.

The chain has TRBV7-9 and TRBJ2-1; possibly TRBD1 for D (5 bases). V was cut by 2 bases and J by 12 bases, with 20 bases left in between. The CDR3 is 15 residues long. Germline V gene lookup returns CDR1 SEHNR and CDR2 FQNEAQ (reference sequence). Here the CDR3 reads CASSLPQGLGQVQFF. In nucleotides, the CDR3 is TGTGCCAGCAGCTTACCTCAGGGTCTCGGCCAGGTGCAGTTCTTC.

This clonotype occurred a few times. The chain has TRBV24-1 and TRBJ2-2; D gene unclear. Trimming took off 8 bases at V and 6 bases at J, with 12 bases between the two ends. This CDR3 is built from 13 residues. CDR1 is KGHDR and CDR2 is SFDVKD in the germline V gene. CDR3 DNA: TGTGCCACCAAAGGGTTACATGCCGGGGAGCTGTTTTTT. Protein sequence: CATKGLHAGELFF.